This T cell receptor (beta chain) emerged from a study of control samples from healthy donors and cancer patients. Clones were sequenced by immunoSEQ multiplex PCR, and TCRdb holds only the in-frame ones, with some missing. The repertoire holds about 170,000 clones, with roughly 92% as singletons. Concerning this clone: The sample carries other DNA sequences with the same CDR3.

The V gene's germline CDR1 is SGDLS and CDR2 YYNGEE. This CDR3 contains 15 residues. V gave up 0 bases and J gave up 0 bases, with 7 bases separating them. V gene TRBV9 combines with J gene TRBJ2-1; D gene uncertain. This sequence originates from a young woman in good health. The sequenced material came from blood. CDR3 sequence (DNA): TGTGCCAGCAGCGTAGAGGCTAGCTCCTACAATGAGCAGTTCTTC. Its protein is CASSVEASSYNEQFF.